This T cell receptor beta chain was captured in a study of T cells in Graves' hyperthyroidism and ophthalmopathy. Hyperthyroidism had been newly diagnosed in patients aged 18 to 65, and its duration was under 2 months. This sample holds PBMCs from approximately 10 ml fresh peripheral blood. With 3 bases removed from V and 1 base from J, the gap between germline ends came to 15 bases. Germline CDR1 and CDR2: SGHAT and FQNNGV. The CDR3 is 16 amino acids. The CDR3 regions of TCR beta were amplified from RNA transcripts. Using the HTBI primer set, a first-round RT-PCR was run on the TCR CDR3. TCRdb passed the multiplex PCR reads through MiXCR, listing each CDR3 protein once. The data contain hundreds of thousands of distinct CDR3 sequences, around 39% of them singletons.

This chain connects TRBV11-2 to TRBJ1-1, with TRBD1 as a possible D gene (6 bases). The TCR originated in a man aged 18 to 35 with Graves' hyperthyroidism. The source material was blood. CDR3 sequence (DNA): TGTGCCAGCAGCTTCTGGGGGGCGGAATGGAACACTGAAGCTTTCTTT. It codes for CASSFWGAEWNTEAFF.